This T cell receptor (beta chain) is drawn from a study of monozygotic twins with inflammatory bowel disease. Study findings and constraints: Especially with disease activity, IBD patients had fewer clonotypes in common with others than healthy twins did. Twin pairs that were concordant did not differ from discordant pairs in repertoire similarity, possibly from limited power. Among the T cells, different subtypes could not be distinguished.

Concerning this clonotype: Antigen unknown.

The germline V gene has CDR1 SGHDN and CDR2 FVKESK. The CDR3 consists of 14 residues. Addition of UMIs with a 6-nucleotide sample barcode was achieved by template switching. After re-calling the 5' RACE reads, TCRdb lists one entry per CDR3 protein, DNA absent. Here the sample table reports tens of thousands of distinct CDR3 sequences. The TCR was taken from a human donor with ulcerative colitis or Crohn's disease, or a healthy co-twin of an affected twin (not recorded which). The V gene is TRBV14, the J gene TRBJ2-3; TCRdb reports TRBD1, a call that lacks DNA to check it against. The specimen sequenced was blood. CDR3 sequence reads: CASSPRSGTDTQYF.